One sample yielded the 21 T cell receptor beta chains listed below, sequenced in a study of blood T cell repertoires in COVID-19. Generated by immunoSEQ multiplex PCR, the TCRdb table keeps only in-frame clones and is missing some. The sample lists roughly 80,000 clones, about nine tenths occurring once. The sequenced material came from peripheral blood. Source of these receptors: a human donor in a cohort sampled during active COVID-19.

This chain joins TRBV5-1 and TRBJ2-2; possibly TRBD2 for D (5 bases). The CDR3 runs to 15 residues. Germline lookup yields CDR1 SGHRS and CDR2 YFSETQ. V gave up 0 bases and J gave up 3 bases, with 9 bases separating them. In nucleotides, the CDR3 is TGCGCCAGCAGCTTGGTGTCTAGCTACACCGGGGAGCTGTTTTTT. Encoded protein: CASSLVSSYTGELFF.

The V gene is TRBV5-1, the J gene TRBJ2-7; possibly TRBD1 for D (5 bases). V lost 0 bases and J lost 6, with 10 bases in between. CDR1 is SGHRS, CDR2 YFSETQ, per germline. This CDR3 is built from 13 residues. DNA of the CDR3: TGCGCCAGCAGCTTGGAGACAGTACGCGAGCAGTACTTC. This translates into CASSLETVREQYF.

This chain joins TRBV14 and TRBJ1-1; the D is unclear. The V end was cut by 3 bases, the J end by 6 bases, with 14 bases between. Germline assignment: CDR1 SGHDN and CDR2 FVKESK. The CDR3 is 14 residues long. The DNA of the CDR3 is TGTGCCAGCAGCCACCCCCAGTTGATCCCTGAAGCTTTCTTT. This translates into CASSHPQLIPEAFF.

The rearrangement links TRBV4-1 to TRBJ2-3; 9 bases align to TRBD2. Losses at the gene ends were 4 bases for V and 2 bases for J; bases not matched to a gene: 13. Germline CDR1 and CDR2: MGHRA and YSYEKL. CDR3 size: 18 residues. CDR3 DNA: TGCGCCAGCAGCCTCCTAGCGGGAAAAGCGAGTTACACAGATACGCAGTATTTT. Encoded protein: CASSLLAGKASYTDTQYF.

The chain uses TRBV3-1 (or the pseudogene TRBV3-2) and TRBJ2-3; 14 bases agree with TRBD2. Looked up from germline, CDR1 is LGHDT and CDR2 is YNNKEL (reference sequence). This CDR3 contains 20 residues. V lost 1 base, J lost 0 bases, and 9 bases stayed unmatched. CDR3 region: CASSQVGRTSGGYSTDTQYF. The CDR3 coding sequence is TGTGCCAGCAGCCAAGTGGGGAGGACTAGCGGGGGGTATAGCACAGATACGCAGTATTTT.

This clone has just one count. The genes are TRBV11-2 and TRBJ2-1; 10 bases agree with TRBD2. The CDR3 is made up of 17 amino acids. Per germline, CDR1 SGHAT and CDR2 FQNNGV. With 0 bases clipped from V and 7 bases from J, the junction kept 9 bases outside the gene matches. In DNA, the CDR3 is TGTGCCAGCAGCTTAGATCATCTAGCGGGAGTAAGGAATGAGCAGTTCTTC. Translation: CASSLDHLAGVRNEQFF.

This clone was observed a handful of times. The chain has TRBV28 and TRBJ1-5, with unresolved D. The CDR3 covers 16 residues. Germline values: CDR1 MDHEN, CDR2 SYDVKM. V was trimmed by 2 bases and J by 1 base, leaving 12 bases between them. In DNA, the CDR3 is TGTGCCAGCAGTTTACTGTACGACAAAAGCAATCAGCCCCAGCATTTT. Translated: CASSLLYDKSNQPQHF. Complete variable domain (other parts from reference TRBV28 and TRBJ1-5): DVKVTQSSRYLVKRTGEKVFLECVQDMDHENMFWYRQDPGLGLRLIYFSYDVKMKEKGDIPEGYSVSREKKERFSLILESASTNQTSMYLCASSLLYDKSNQPQHFGDGTRLSIL.

The chain links TRBV7-3 to TRBJ1-2; D remains unclear. Germline CDR1 SGHTA, CDR2 FQGTGA. The V and J ends lost 5 bases and 0 bases respectively, with 13 bases between them. The length of the CDR3 is 15 residues. DNA of the CDR3: TGTGCCAGCAGCCTCTCTCACTCCACTAACTATGGCTACACCTTC. Its translation: CASSLSHSTNYGYTF.

The rearrangement joins TRBV19 to TRBJ2-5, with TRBD1 matching 7 bases. Looked up from germline, CDR1 is LNHDA and CDR2 is SQIVND (reference sequence). The CDR3 is 15 residues long. V dropped 2 bases and J dropped 6; count of bases not matched to a gene: 9. The CDR3 protein is CASSITRQGLKTQYF. CDR3 DNA sequence: TGTGCCAGTAGTATAACGAGACAGGGTCTGAAGACCCAGTACTTC. The entire variable domain, with the rest obtained from reference TRBV19 and TRBJ2-5, is as follows: DGGITQSPKYLFRKEGQNVTLSCEQNLNHDAMYWYRQDPGQGLRLIYYSQIVNDFQKGDIAEGYSVSREKKESFPLTVTSAQKNPTAFYLCASSITRQGLKTQYFGPGTRLLVL.

V is TRBV6-4 and J is TRBJ2-2; perhaps TRBD2 as D (6 bases). V was trimmed by 4 bases and J by 1 base, leaving 13 bases between them. The CDR3 consists of 16 residues. Looked up from germline, CDR1 is MRHNA and CDR2 is SNTAGT. CDR3 coding DNA: TGTGCCAGCAGTGCGGGAGACTTAGGGAACACCGGGGAGCTGTTTTTT. This translates into CASSAGDLGNTGELFF.

The gene calls are TRBV4-1 and TRBJ1-6; no firm D call. V shed 6 bases and J shed 7 bases, with 22 bases lying between them. Looked up from germline, CDR1 is MGHRA and CDR2 is YSYEKL. The CDR3 is made up of 17 amino acids. The CDR3 is CASRRTPGLDGNSPLHF. The CDR3 DNA is TGCGCCAGCAGGAGGACCCCGGGGTTGGACGGAAATTCACCCCTCCACTTT.

The chain recombines TRBV7-2 with TRBJ2-1; no reliable D call. Trimming left V 1 base short and J 15 bases short, with 16 bases between. The CDR3 is 13 residues long. The germline gives CDR1 SGHTA, CDR2 FQGNSA. The CDR3 DNA is TGTGCCAGCAGCTTAGAAGTGCTGCGATCCCCGTTCTTC. As protein: CASSLEVLRSPFF.

The J gene is TRBJ2-3, the V gene TRBV29-1; D may be TRBD1 (6 bases). The CDR3 sequence is 12 residues long. In germline, CDR1 is SQVTM, CDR2 ANQGSEA. V lost 8 bases and J 4 bases, leaving 13 bases between the germline ends. CDR3 amino acids: CSNGQIADTQYF. The DNA of the CDR3 is TGCAGCAACGGACAGATAGCAGATACGCAGTATTTT.

This CDR3 is CASSSTGTGPHREFF. DNA for the CDR3: TGCGCCAGCAGCTCGACGGGGACAGGACCTCATAGGGAGTTCTTC. V and J are TRBV5-1 and TRBJ2-1; 8 bases are shared with TRBD1. The CDR3 length is 15 residues. CDR1 SGHRS and CDR2 YFSETQ come from the germline V gene. V was clipped by 3 bases and J by 14 bases; unmatched bases: 16.

V and J are TRBV5-1 and TRBJ1-1; D might be TRBD1 (6 bases). V shed 4 bases and J shed 1 base, with 8 bases lying between them. This CDR3 spans 13 amino acids. CDR1 and CDR2 (germline): SGHRS, YFSETQ. The CDR3 nucleotides are TGCGCCAGCAGCGTACAGGGGAACACTGAAGCTTTCTTT. It yields the protein CASSVQGNTEAFF.

This clone appeared a single time. The J gene is TRBJ2-1, the V gene TRBV7-8; TRBD2 matches at 7 bases. The germline V gene has CDR1 SGHVS and CDR2 FQNEAQ. This CDR3 comprises 15 residues. V was clipped by 2 bases and J by 9 bases; unmatched bases: 10. The CDR3: CASSLFREEFSEQFF. In DNA form, the CDR3 reads TGTGCCAGCAGCTTATTCCGGGAGGAATTTAGTGAGCAGTTCTTC.

V and J are TRBV6-5 and TRBJ1-1, with 7 bases fitting TRBD1. The germline gives CDR1 MNHEY, CDR2 SVGAGI. The CDR3 sequence is 15 residues long. The V gene end was trimmed by 6 bases and the J gene end by 4 bases; junction bases not matched to a gene: 11. CDR3 residues: CASRIARGQGTEAFF. In DNA form, the CDR3 reads TGTGCCAGCAGGATAGCAAGGGGGCAGGGCACTGAAGCTTTCTTT.

This chain links TRBV9 with TRBJ2-2; 7 positions match TRBD1. Germline V lookup: CDR1 SGDLS, CDR2 YYNGEE. The CDR3 has 16 residues. V lost 1 base and J lost 0; bases outside the gene matches: 3. The CDR3 nucleotides are TGTGCCAGCAGCGTAATGGGACAGCCGAACACCGGGGAGCTGTTTTTT. As protein: CASSVMGQPNTGELFF.

This clone was seen a few times. The chain couples TRBV11-2 to TRBJ2-1; 8 nucleotides agree with TRBD2. With 0 bases clipped from V and 6 bases from J, the junction kept 4 bases outside the gene matches. CDR1 is SGHAT and CDR2 is FQNNGV in the germline V gene. The CDR3 is 15 amino acids. The CDR3 DNA sequence: TGTGCCAGCAGCTTAGAGCCCGGGGGGGCCAATGAGCAGTTCTTC. It yields the protein CASSLEPGGANEQFF.

The rearrangement joins TRBV9 to TRBJ2-1; D call uncertain. Germline assignment: CDR1 SGDLS and CDR2 YYNGEE. The CDR3 is made up of 18 amino acids. V lost 0 bases and J lost 0, with 16 bases in between. The CDR3 protein is CASSVGLGASSSYNEQFF. The CDR3 coding sequence is TGTGCCAGCAGCGTAGGACTCGGAGCGTCTAGCTCCTACAATGAGCAGTTCTTC.

V usage is TRBV5-1 and J usage is TRBJ2-3; 10 nucleotides line up with TRBD1. Losses at the gene ends were 4 bases for V and 1 base for J; bases not matched to a gene: 9. From germline, CDR1 is SGHRS and CDR2 YFSETQ. This CDR3 contains 17 residues. In DNA, the CDR3 is TGCGCCAGCAGCACGTTCCCCGGGACAGGGGGCACAGATACGCAGTATTTT. As protein: CASSTFPGTGGTDTQYF.